These T cell receptor beta chains were read from a single sample in a study of T cell changes during pregnancy in multiple sclerosis. The table came from immunoSEQ multiplex PCR; TCRdb's copy has only in-frame clones and leaves some out. The table shows approximately 92,000 clones, with 92% occurring only once. The source was peripheral blood, collected in the first trimester of pregnancy. The receptors derive from a female donor with multiple sclerosis, enrolled in a pregnancy study. CDR3s include the opening cysteine and the closing phenylalanine or tryptophan. The order of the fields is V gene, J gene, CDR3 protein.

>TRBV7-9|TRBJ2-7
CASSSKLAGSAREQYF
>TRBV6-4|TRBJ1-2
CASSAEGSLIYGYTF
>TRBV5-1|TRBJ1-3
CASSLGVVGQASGNTIYF
>TRBV11-2|TRBJ2-1
CASSRGLYLTYNEQFF
>TRBV19|TRBJ2-7
CASKRTGGLDEQYF
>TRBV21-1|TRBJ2-5
CASSTDGDFEETQYF
>TRBV9|TRBJ2-3
CASSSDYYTDTQYF
>TRBV15|TRBJ1-5
CATSRGLSGGGFYQPQHF
>TRBV7-9|TRBJ2-1
CASSLTDEQFF
>TRBV7-9|TRBJ1-1
CASSEQGANTEAFF
>TRBV6-4|TRBJ2-3
CASSVLAGGADTQYF
>TRBV19|TRBJ2-1
CATDPSGGNEQFF
>TRBV25-1|TRBJ1-2
CASSEQDKSGGYTF
>TRBV28|TRBJ1-1
CASSQGRLYMNTEAFF
>TRBV11-2|TRBJ1-3
CASSSLGGKRNTIYF
>TRBV5-1|TRBJ2-7
CASSFPWTGLGEQYF
>TRBV4-1|TRBJ2-5
CASSQGPSGVPRTQYF
>TRBV19|TRBJ2-1
CASSIGAGLAGYEQFF
>TRBV2|TRBJ1-1
CASRSSGTRVTEAFF
>TRBV18|TRBJ2-2
CASSPRDRLADLNTGELFF
>TRBV27|TRBJ2-7
CASSLSSGKREQYF
>TRBV13|TRBJ2-7
CASSSGTSGYEQYF
>TRBV19|TRBJ2-7
CASSISAAGTPYEQYF
>TRBV27|TRBJ2-7
CASSSLAFSYEQYF
>TRBV18|TRBJ2-7
CASSPEGLAGGYEQYF
>TRBV2|TRBJ2-2
CASRGGDRAGELFF
>TRBV9|TRBJ2-7
CASSASGRQYF
>TRBV10-3|TRBJ2-7
CAISESTSGGYEQYF
>TRBV6-1|TRBJ2-7
CASRQPQGYEQYF
>TRBV4-1|TRBJ1-3
CASSQGGAGTSTGNTIYF
>TRBV27|TRBJ2-7
CASSPSGRTDEQYF
>TRBV5-1|TRBJ2-5
CASSPGDRGLETQYF
>TRBV5-1|TRBJ2-1
CASSSGLRTSGSYNEQFF
>TRBV6-5|TRBJ2-5
CASSYSGGGYQETQYF
>TRBV6-6|TRBJ2-1
CASSYSTSGRYNEQFF
>TRBV15|TRBJ1-2
CATSRGGDSSGYTF
>TRBV27|TRBJ1-2
CASSGRDREYTF
>TRBV5-1|TRBJ2-1
CASSLPGQKEQFF
>TRBV6-1|TRBJ2-6
CASSEASSGANVLTF
>TRBV9|TRBJ2-7
CASSEGVVWGDEQYF
>TRBV30|TRBJ1-5
CACDRGANQPQHF
>TRBV5-1|TRBJ2-1
CASSFGTMSYNEQFF
>TRBV27|TRBJ2-2
CASMDAKRDTGELFF
>TRBV18|TRBJ2-2
CASSETGENTGELFF
>TRBV5-1|TRBJ1-2
CASSFQGEDGYTF
>TRBV4-1|TRBJ2-2
CASSQDRGRGTGELFF
>TRBV4-1|TRBJ2-2
CASSHYGQEDTGELFF
>TRBV27|TRBJ2-5
CASSGDRDRGRGETQYF
>TRBV13|TRBJ2-7
CASSQGRGRRSYEQYF
>TRBV5-4|TRBJ2-5
CASSLRLAGVNQETQYF
>TRBV27|TRBJ1-4
CASSLMAVATNEKLFF
>TRBV11-1|TRBJ2-7
CASSPPKGLAGLYEQYF
>TRBV19|TRBJ1-2
CASSTGGRYGYTF
>TRBV30|TRBJ1-1
CAWNLGGPTEAFF
>TRBV28|TRBJ1-5
CASTAGNQPQHF
>TRBV27|TRBJ1-1
CASSFGGTHTEAFF
>TRBV30|TRBJ1-5
CAWSTGQGNQPQHF
>TRBV27|TRBJ2-7
CASSFSGRSSYEQYF
>TRBV4-2|TRBJ2-7
CASSPRAGIFTSYEQYF
>TRBV9|TRBJ2-1
CASSAAGTGGLAGKFF